Shown below are 22 T cell receptor beta chains from a single sample sequenced in a study of T cells after yellow fever vaccination. TCRdb used MiXCR to reprocess the 5' RACE reads, holding one entry per CDR3 protein. The sample gives 95,000 to 100,000 distinct CDR3 sequences, roughly 5.2% of which show up once; just over 40% is in the top ten. The starting material was CD8+ T cells sorted from PBMCs, obtained 10 days after the yellow fever booster vaccination. Receptor source: a man aged 18 to 29 who received the YFV17D yellow fever vaccine.

The gene calls are TRBV29-1 and TRBJ2-7; no firm D call. Trimming took off 7 bases at V and 6 bases at J, with 13 bases between the two ends. Germline assignment: CDR1 SQVTM and CDR2 ANQGSEA. The length of the CDR3 is 11 residues. The CDR3: CSAGNSLEQYF. The CDR3 nucleotides are TGCAGCGCAGGAAACAGTCTCGAGCAGTACTTC.

There are a few counts of this clonotype. The chain carries TRBV29-1 and TRBJ2-1; D might be TRBD1 (5 bases). Germline CDR1 reads SQVTM; CDR2 reads ANQGSEA. The CDR3 runs to 13 residues. The V end was cut by 4 bases, the J end by 4 bases, with 11 bases between. The CDR3 is CSVVAGRYNEQFF. The CDR3 nucleotides read TGCAGCGTTGTGGCAGGGCGGTACAATGAGCAGTTCTTC.

CDR3 in amino acids: CARSPRLRYGNTIYF. As DNA, the CDR3 is TGTGCCAGGAGCCCTCGATTGCGGTATGGAAACACCATATATTTT. The chain couples TRBV7-9 to TRBJ1-3; D is uncertain. V was pared by 9 bases and J by 3 bases, with 18 bases between. Germline V gene data show CDR1 as SEHNR and CDR2 as FQNEAQ (reference sequence). CDR3 length: 15 amino acids.

Many counts were recorded for this clonotype. This chain links TRBV5-1 with TRBJ2-1; the D is unclear. V shed 1 base and J shed 6 bases, with 11 bases lying between them. The length of the CDR3 is 14 residues. Looked up from germline, CDR1 is SGHRS and CDR2 is YFSETQ. For the CDR3, the DNA is TGCGCCAGCAGCTTGCCCGGGCCTCTCAATGAGCAGTTCTTC. Encoded protein: CASSLPGPLNEQFF.

The chain is built from TRBV4-2 and TRBJ2-7, with D perhaps matching TRBD2 (5 bases). From germline, CDR1 is LGHNA and CDR2 YNFKEQ. Deletions cut 0 bases from V and 2 bases from J, with 8 bases between. This CDR3 contains 14 residues. The CDR3 is CASSQDWGAYEQYV. In DNA form, the CDR3 reads TGTGCCAGCAGCCAAGATTGGGGAGCCTACGAGCAGTACGTC.

The CDR3: CARDGYEQYF. CDR3 DNA: TGTGCCAGGGACGGCTACGAGCAGTACTTC. V and J are TRBV5-8 and TRBJ2-7; D gene ambiguous. V was pared by 8 bases and J by 3 bases, with 6 bases between. This CDR3 is built from 10 residues. Germline CDR1 SGHTS, CDR2 YDEGEE.

This clonotype was detected only a few times. The chain's CDR3 is CASSQSRGTSGEGQETQYF. CDR3 coding DNA: TGTGCCAGCAGTCAGAGTCGGGGGACTAGCGGGGAGGGCCAAGAGACCCAGTACTTC. The chain has TRBV28 and TRBJ2-5; 13 positions match TRBD2. This CDR3 has 19 residues. The ends lost 5 bases at V and 1 base at J; junction bases unmatched: 13. Germline lookup yields CDR1 MDHEN and CDR2 SYDVKM.

The chain carries TRBV24-1 and TRBJ2-2; no definite D call. This CDR3 spans 12 amino acids. Germline V gene lookup returns CDR1 KGHDR and CDR2 SFDVKD. V dropped 3 bases and J dropped 6 bases, with 4 bases sitting between them. The CDR3 DNA reads TGTGCCACCAGTGATGGCGCCGGGGAGCTGTTTTTT. Its protein is CATSDGAGELFF.

In its sample, this clonotype was seen many times. V usage is TRBV29-1 and J usage is TRBJ2-7; possibly TRBD2 for D (7 bases). The V gene lost 4 bases and the J gene lost 3 bases, with 13 bases spanning the gap. The CDR3 is made up of 13 amino acids. Per the germline V gene, CDR1 is SQVTM and CDR2 is ANQGSEA. CDR3 in amino acids: CSVAPGEGYEQYV. The CDR3 DNA is TGCAGCGTTGCCCCAGGGGAGGGCTACGAGCAGTACGTC.

This clonotype was seen only a few times. The DNA for the CDR3 is TGTGCCAGCAGCGATATGACCGGGACAGGGGCATACTTC. Amino acids: CASSDMTGTGAYF. The chain has TRBV11-1 and TRBJ2-4; 10 bases match TRBD1. Germline CDR1 SGHAT, CDR2 FQDESV (reference sequence). CDR3 length equals 13 residues. V lost 5 bases to trimming and J lost 16 bases; unmatched junction nucleotides: 11.

This clonotype has only a few counts. The gene calls are TRBV20-1 and TRBJ1-5, with unresolved D. Trimming stripped 3 bases from V and 8 bases from J, with 11 bases between. In germline, CDR1 is DFQATT, CDR2 SNEGSKA (reference sequence). The CDR3 length is 12 residues. This CDR3 reads CSAREGAEPQHF. The CDR3 DNA is TGCAGTGCTAGGGAGGGCGCGGAGCCCCAGCATTTT.

In its sample, this clonotype was seen a few times. The chain carries TRBV3-1 and TRBJ2-7, with TRBD1 matching 7 bases. Germline CDR1 reads LGHDT; CDR2 reads YNNKEL (reference sequence). The trim removed 5 bases at V and 2 bases at J, leaving 15 bases unmatched. The CDR3 consists of 17 residues. The CDR3 region has the DNA TGTGCCAGCAGCGCGCGTTTCGGGGACAGCCCAACCTACGAGCAGTACTTC. Translation gives CASSARFGDSPTYEQYF.

This clonotype was picked up a small number of times. This sequence joins TRBV19 and TRBJ1-5, with unresolved D. The V end was cut by 9 bases, the J end by 0 bases, with 9 bases between. The CDR3 covers 13 residues. CDR1 and CDR2 (germline): LNHDA, SQIVND (reference sequence). The CDR3 loop reads CASGRYSNQPQHF. The CDR3 region has the DNA TGTGCCAGCGGACGGTATAGCAATCAGCCCCAGCATTTT.

This clonotype was detected many times. The chain links TRBV5-5 to TRBJ2-3; no reliable D call. This CDR3 has 14 residues. Per germline, CDR1 SGHKS and CDR2 YYEKEE (reference sequence). V was clipped by 4 bases and J by 4 bases, with 13 bases between them. The CDR3 loop reads CASSPVGFADTQYF. As DNA, the CDR3 is TGTGCCAGCAGCCCGGTAGGCTTCGCAGATACGCAGTATTTT.

This clonotype appeared a few times. The chain carries TRBV4-3 and TRBJ1-5; D is unresolved. This CDR3 comprises 15 residues. The V and J ends lost 1 base and 0 bases respectively, with 7 bases between them. Per the germline V gene, CDR1 is LGHNA and CDR2 is YSLEER. CDR3 sequence: CASSQGWVSNQPQHF. CDR3 in DNA: TGCGCCAGCAGCCAAGGCTGGGTTAGCAATCAGCCCCAGCATTTT.

This rearrangement joins TRBV7-2 to TRBJ2-3; 7 nucleotides match TRBD1. The CDR3 sequence is 15 residues long. Germline CDR1 reads SGHTA; CDR2 reads FQGNSA. J lost 1 base, V lost 2 bases, and 3 bases had no gene match. The CDR3: CASSLIGGRTDTQYF. CDR3 nucleotide sequence: TGTGCCAGCAGCTTAATAGGGGGCCGCACAGATACGCAGTATTTT.

This sequence joins TRBV5-8 and TRBJ2-5; 8 nucleotides match TRBD1. With V trimmed by 3 bases and J by 3 bases, 7 bases remained unmatched. This CDR3 region has 15 residues. Germline V gene sequence: CDR1 SGHTS, CDR2 YDEGEE. CDR3 loop: CASSSRDRQEETQYF. CDR3 nucleotide sequence: TGTGCCAGCAGCTCCCGGGACAGGCAAGAAGAGACCCAGTACTTC.

This clonotype was seen more than once but under ten times. The rearrangement links TRBV11-2 to TRBJ2-7; 8 bases line up with TRBD1. Trimming cost V 5 bases and J 0 bases; bases outside gene matches: 15. CDR1 is SGHAT and CDR2 is FQNNGV in the germline V gene. This CDR3 spans 18 amino acids. CDR3 region: CASSHGAAGTGSSYEQYV. Here the CDR3 DNA reads TGTGCCAGCAGCCATGGAGCCGCCGGGACAGGAAGCTCCTACGAGCAGTACGTC.

This clonotype has more than one count but fewer than ten. It is unclear where the CDR3 begins or ends on the DNA, so no DNA is shown, and the CDR3 is as TCRdb lists it. This chain connects TRBV7-2 to TRBJ2-1. The CDR3 spans 14 amino acids, including both terminal residues. Germline loops: CDR1 SGHTA, CDR2 FQGNSA. The CDR3 loop reads CASSSPLGTDEQFF.

This clonotype showed up many times. The rearrangement joins TRBV7-8 to TRBJ2-1; TRBD2 is a possible D gene (5 bases). With 6 bases removed from V and 4 bases from J, the gap between germline ends came to 10 bases. The CDR3 loop spans 13 amino acids. CDR1 SGHVS and CDR2 FQNEAQ come from the germline V gene. This chain's CDR3 is CASSPGVYNEQFF. For the CDR3, the DNA is TGTGCCAGCAGTCCCGGGGTATACAATGAGCAGTTCTTC.

This clonotype turned up a few times. This sequence joins TRBV12-3 or TRBV12-4 and TRBJ2-3; D uncertain. This CDR3 region has 15 residues. V lost 4 bases and J lost 2, with 13 bases in between. The CDR3 coding sequence is TGTGCCAGCAGTTGGCTTGTCCGACTCACAGATACGCAGTATTTT. It codes for CASSWLVRLTDTQYF.

The V gene is TRBV11-1, the J gene TRBJ2-2, with D unresolved. The V and J ends lost 5 bases and 4 bases respectively, with 8 bases between them. Germline CDR1 SGHAT, CDR2 FQDESV (reference sequence). The CDR3 has 13 residues. CDR3 loop: CASSPRSTGELFF. CDR3 sequence (DNA): TGTGCCAGCAGCCCGCGAAGCACCGGGGAGCTGTTTTTT.